This TCR beta chain was obtained from a study of metastatic and nonmetastatic thyroid tumors. No treatment of any kind had been given to any patient before thyroid surgery. Ten or more counts support this clone. The CDR3 runs 14 residues. Deletions cut 5 bases from V and 5 bases from J, with 13 bases between. The V gene's germline CDR1 is SGHTA and CDR2 FQGNSA. TCRdb re-analyzed the PCR reads through MiXCR. The top ten hold about 10% of the sample, which has tens of thousands of clones, roughly 25% seen once. The origin of this receptor is a female donor with papillary thyroid cancer or a benign thyroid nodule (not recorded which). Some clones in this sample may be carry-over from other donors' samples. This chain connects TRBV7-2 to TRBJ2-1, with D perhaps TRBD1 (5 bases). The source material was blood. CDR3 amino acids: CASSDDWGNNEQFF. CDR3 coding DNA: TGTGCCAGCAGCGACGATTGGGGCAACAATGAGCAGTTCTTC.